These 18 T cell receptor beta chains share one sample of origin, sequenced in a study of T cell repertoires in cytomegalovirus infection. TCRdb re-derived calls from the reads in MiXCR, one entry per CDR3 protein. The table includes 150,000 to 200,000 distinct CDR3 sequences, roughly 21% detected once. Antigens for these TCRs are unknown. The source material was CD8+ T cells from cultured PBMCs, sampled from culture after CMV antigen stimulation. Source of these receptors: a human donor in good health (CMV status not recorded). Some clones in this sample may be carry-over from other donors' samples.

The chain is built from TRBV6-1 and TRBJ1-1, with D unresolved. Trimming removed 6 bases from V and 5 bases from J, with 19 bases in between. The CDR3 is 15 amino acids. Germline lookup yields CDR1 MNHNS and CDR2 SASEGT. CDR3 amino acids: CASSPSLEEATEAFF. CDR3 DNA: TGTGCCAGCAGCCCAAGCCTCGAGGAGGCGACTGAAGCTTTCTTT.

The sample holds a few counts of this clonotype. J is TRBJ2-1 and V is TRBV10-2; 7 bases map to TRBD1. CDR1 is WSHSY, CDR2 SAAADI, per germline. CDR3 length: 11 amino acids. After removal of 8 bases from V and 14 bases from J, the junction contained 9 bases not matched to a gene. In DNA, the CDR3 is TGCGCCAGCCTTGCCCCGGACAGGAAGTTCTTC. This sequence encodes CASLAPDRKFF.

CDR3 in amino acids: CASSLGYNSPLHF. In nucleotides, the CDR3 is TGTGCCAGCAGTTTGGGGTATAATTCACCCCTCCACTTT. The gene calls are TRBV12-3 or TRBV12-4 and TRBJ1-6; D unresolved. V lost 3 bases to trimming and J lost 4 bases, with 4 bases between them. CDR3 length equals 13 residues.

V and J are TRBV7-2 and TRBJ2-3; TRBD2 matches 10 bases. The CDR3 has 18 amino acids. CDR1 and CDR2 (germline): SGHTA, FQGNSA. J lost 1 base, V lost 2 bases, and 9 bases had no gene match. The CDR3 protein is CASSLWSAGGHRTDTQYF. The CDR3 coding sequence is TGTGCCAGCAGCTTATGGTCAGCGGGGGGGCATCGCACAGATACGCAGTATTTT.

This clonotype was picked up a small number of times. The V call is TRBV15, the J call TRBJ1-5; D is possibly TRBD1 (5 bases). Germline lookup yields CDR1 LNHNV and CDR2 YYDKDF (reference sequence). There are 15 residues in the CDR3. With 0 bases removed from V and 6 bases from J, the gap between germline ends came to 12 bases. The CDR3 spells CATSRDLGVGQPQHF. The CDR3 DNA sequence: TGTGCCACCAGCAGAGATCTAGGGGTAGGTCAGCCCCAGCATTTT.

V usage is TRBV12-3 or TRBV12-4 and J usage is TRBJ2-3; D unresolved. This CDR3 spans 13 amino acids. Trimming pared 5 bases from V and 6 bases from J, leaving 12 bases between. CDR3 in amino acids: CASSPGTFDTQYF. Here the CDR3 DNA reads TGTGCCAGCAGTCCTGGCACGTTTGATACGCAGTATTTT.

This chain joins TRBV6-2 or TRBV6-3 and TRBJ2-1; TRBD2 agrees at 8 bases. Germline assignment: CDR1 MNHEY and CDR2 SVGEGT. The junction had 2 bases not matched to a gene; V was cut back by 0 bases and J by 4 bases. This CDR3 has 15 amino acids. As DNA, the CDR3 is TGTGCCAGCAGTTACTCATCTAGCGGGTACAATGAGCAGTTCTTC. Translated, it gives CASSYSSSGYNEQFF.

V and J are TRBV11-2 and TRBJ2-3, with TRBD2 matching over 8 bases. This CDR3 spans 24 amino acids. Per the germline V gene, CDR1 is SGHAT and CDR2 is FQNNGV. After removal of 5 bases from V and 1 base from J, the junction contained 32 bases not matched to a gene. CDR3 sequence: CASSPQSRSLDKRGIFKGTDTQYF. CDR3 nucleotide sequence: TGTGCCAGCAGCCCACAAAGCCGCTCCTTGGATAAGCGGGGGATTTTTAAAGGCACAGATACGCAGTATTTT. Complete variable domain (other parts from reference TRBV11-2 and TRBJ2-3): EAGVAQSPRYKIIEKRQSVAFWCNPISGHATLYWYQQILGQGPKLLIQFQNNGVVDDSQLPKDRFSAERLKGVDSTLKIQPAKLEDSAVYLCASSPQSRSLDKRGIFKGTDTQYFGPGTRLTVL.

This clonotype was detected only a few times. This rearrangement joins TRBV6-5 to TRBJ1-1; the D is unclear. CDR3 size: 14 residues. Deletions cut 0 bases from V and 0 bases from J, with 5 bases between. Looked up from germline, CDR1 is MNHEY and CDR2 is SVGAGI. CDR3 coding DNA: TGTGCCAGCAGTTACTCTAGGTTGAACACTGAAGCTTTCTTT. Its protein is CASSYSRLNTEAFF.

This clonotype has only a few counts. The V call is TRBV6-6, the J call TRBJ1-5; TRBD1 matches at 7 bases. The CDR3 has 17 residues. Germline CDR1 MNHNY, CDR2 SVGAGI (reference sequence). Trimming took 6 bases from V and 3 from J; bases not matched to a gene: 14. In DNA, the CDR3 is TGTGCCAGCAGCTACACCGGACCCGGGACAGCCAATCAGCCCCAGCATTTT. Its protein product is CASSYTGPGTANQPQHF.

The V and J genes are TRBV7-6 and TRBJ2-7; the match to TRBD2 covers 8 bases. Germline loops: CDR1 SGHVS, CDR2 FNYEAQ. The CDR3 spans 15 residues. V dropped 4 bases and J dropped 3; count of bases not matched to a gene: 8. CDR3 in amino acids: CASSSPGGGLYEQYF. CDR3 nucleotide sequence: TGTGCCAGCAGCTCCCCTGGCGGGGGGCTCTACGAGCAGTACTTC.

This clonotype was detected once. The V call is TRBV6-6, the J call TRBJ1-2, with D perhaps matching TRBD1 (6 bases). CDR1 and CDR2 from the germline V gene are MNHNY and SVGAGI (reference sequence). V dropped 6 bases and J dropped 2 bases, with 16 bases sitting between them. The CDR3 has 15 amino acids. Here the CDR3 DNA reads TGTGCCAGCAGCCCCACTGGGGGCTTCAACTATGGCTACACCTTC. This translates into CASSPTGGFNYGYTF.

The J gene is TRBJ2-7, the V gene TRBV7-2, with 9 bases lining up with TRBD1. Trimming took 2 bases from V and 2 from J; bases not matched to a gene: 7. Per the germline V gene, CDR1 is SGHTA and CDR2 is FQGNSA. The CDR3 contains 16 residues. CDR3: CASSLSNRGLPYEQYF. CDR3 sequence (DNA): TGTGCCAGCAGCTTATCCAACAGGGGGCTCCCCTACGAGCAGTACTTC.

The genes are TRBV2 and TRBJ2-2; no definite D call. Germline V lookup: CDR1 SNHLY, CDR2 FYNNEI. Trimming took off 3 bases at V and 1 base at J, with 12 bases between the two ends. The length of the CDR3 is 16 residues. This CDR3 reads CASSDIPQWNTGELFF. The DNA for the CDR3 is TGTGCCAGCAGTGATATTCCACAGTGGAACACCGGGGAGCTGTTTTTT.

This clonotype was found a few times. The chain recombines TRBV4-3 with TRBJ2-1; TRBD1 is a possible D gene (5 bases). V was pared by 2 bases and J by 2 bases, with 10 bases between. The CDR3 is 15 amino acids. Germline V CDR1 and CDR2: LGHNA, YSLEER. The CDR3 DNA follows: TGCGCCAGCAGCCAAAACAGGTTTACCTACAATGAGCAGTTCTTC. Its translation is CASSQNRFTYNEQFF.

This clonotype occurred a few times. The J gene is TRBJ2-1, the V gene TRBV7-8, with D tentatively TRBD1 (7 bases). Germline V gene data show CDR1 as SGHVS and CDR2 as FQNEAQ. Trimming took off 5 bases at V and 4 bases at J, with 24 bases between the two ends. The CDR3 extends over 18 amino acids. As DNA, the CDR3 is TGTGCCAGCAGCCCCCGGACCAGGGGGGCACCTTTATACAATGAGCAGTTCTTC. Translated, it gives CASSPRTRGAPLYNEQFF.

This clonotype was counted a few times. This chain links TRBV6-2 or TRBV6-3 with TRBJ2-2, with D maybe TRBD1 (5 bases). Trimming pared 0 bases from V and 1 base from J, leaving 9 bases between. Germline values: CDR1 MNHEY, CDR2 SVGEGT. CDR3 length equals 16 residues. The CDR3 loop reads CASSYSFTGNTGELFF. The CDR3 DNA is TGTGCCAGCAGTTACTCGTTCACAGGGAACACCGGGGAGCTGTTTTTT.

This clonotype was seen a handful of times. V is TRBV6-6 and J is TRBJ1-5; D remains unclear. CDR1 is MNHNY and CDR2 is SVGAGI in the germline V gene (reference sequence). V was cut by 1 base and J by 0 bases, with 4 bases left in between. The CDR3 has 14 residues. CDR3 DNA: TGTGCCAGCAGTTACTTAGATAGCAATCAGCCCCAGCATTTT. Protein product: CASSYLDSNQPQHF.